Below are 28 T cell receptor beta chains sequenced from a single sample in a study of blood T cells in healthy people across ages. Next came a second PCR, run for about 7 to 12 cycles, which used a sample-barcoded 5' primer along with a J-beta primer mix. TCRdb re-analysed the 5' RACE reads in MiXCR, keeping a single row per CDR3 protein. The repertoire holds more than 900,000 distinct CDR3 sequences, with almost 30% as singletons. The same data also went into a second study, on T cells of mothers and their children.

Material: blood. These TCRs come from a woman between 40 and 50 years old in good health.

This rearrangement joins TRBV18 to TRBJ2-7, with 9 positions matching TRBD1. The germline CDR1 and CDR2 sequences are KGHSH and LQKENI. The CDR3 totals 18 residues. J was trimmed by 0 bases and V by 3 bases; bases with no gene match: 12. The CDR3 nucleotides read TGTGCCAGCTCACCGGGACAGGGAGAGAGACCAAGCTCCTACGAGCAGTACTTC. This encodes CASSPGQGERPSSYEQYF.

The CDR3 sequence is CASSFAGDTEAFF. The CDR3 region has the DNA TGTGCCAGCAGTTTCGCTGGGGACACTGAAGCTTTCTTT. The chain carries TRBV12-3 or TRBV12-4 and TRBJ1-1; D gene uncertain. The V end lost 3 bases, the J end lost 3 bases, and 8 bases lay between the germline ends. The CDR3 has 13 amino acids.

The chain recombines TRBV14 with TRBJ1-1; the D is unclear. Germline V CDR1 and CDR2: SGHDN, FVKESK. CDR3 length: 12 amino acids. The germline V and J ends were trimmed by 3 bases and 9 bases, with 11 bases remaining between them. CDR3 sequence (DNA): TGTGCCAGCAGCCAGGGTCGAAGGAAAGCTTTCTTT. Translating it yields CASSQGRRKAFF.

This clonotype was seen ten or more times. The V and J genes are TRBV7-2 and TRBJ2-5; 8 bases agree with TRBD1. Trimming took 1 base from V and 13 from J; bases not matched to a gene: 11. CDR1 and CDR2 (germline): SGHTA, FQGNSA. The CDR3 has 14 residues. CDR3 coding DNA: TGTGCCAGCAGCTTAGTTAGTTCCGGGACAGGCGTGTACTTC. This gives the protein CASSLVSSGTGVYF. The complete variable domain, with remaining parts taken from reference TRBV7-2 and TRBJ2-5, reads GAGVSQSPSNKVTEKGKDVELRCDPISGHTALYWYRQSLGQGLEFLIYFQGNSAPDKSGLPSDRFSAERTGGSVSTLTIQRTQQEDSAVYLCASSLVSSGTGVYFGPGTRLLVL.

The chain recombines TRBV5-1 with TRBJ2-1; 8 bases fit TRBD1. This CDR3 contains 17 residues. CDR1 is SGHRS and CDR2 is YFSETQ in the germline V gene. Unmatched junction bases numbered 11, after V lost 4 bases and J lost 2 bases. CDR3 in amino acids: CASSPSGQGTTYNEQFF. The CDR3 DNA reads as TGCGCCAGCAGCCCCTCCGGACAGGGTACGACCTACAATGAGCAGTTCTTC.

This clonotype was seen at least ten times. The V and J genes are TRBV6-6 and TRBJ1-1, with 7 nucleotides matching TRBD1. CDR3 size: 17 residues. J gave up 0 bases and V 8 bases, and 15 bases lay outside the gene matches. From germline, CDR1 is MNHNY and CDR2 SVGAGI (reference sequence). CDR3 nucleotides: TGTGCCAGCTGGGGGGCCGGGACAGACACGATGAACACTGAAGCTTTCTTT. Its protein product is CASWGAGTDTMNTEAFF.

The J gene is TRBJ2-1, the V gene TRBV27; D is possibly TRBD2 (6 bases). In germline, CDR1 is MNHEY, CDR2 SMNVEV (reference sequence). This CDR3 comprises 12 residues. V lost 3 bases and J lost 12, with 12 bases in between. In DNA, the CDR3 is TGTGCCAGCAGTTTCGGCAGGGACTTGCAGTTCTTC. Translated: CASSFGRDLQFF.

This chain links TRBV4-1 with TRBJ2-1; possibly TRBD2 for D (7 bases). The CDR3 covers 15 residues. Germline values: CDR1 MGHRA, CDR2 YSYEKL. V was clipped by 7 bases and J by 2 bases, with 15 bases between them. CDR3 sequence reads: CASTRGGAAYNEQFF. The CDR3 DNA sequence: TGCGCCAGCACTAGAGGGGGGGCCGCCTACAATGAGCAGTTCTTC.

The rearrangement links TRBV6-5 to TRBJ2-7; D is possibly TRBD1 or TRBD2 (5 bases each). Germline V gene data show CDR1 as MNHEY and CDR2 as SVGAGI. Trimming pared 8 bases from V and 4 bases from J, leaving 18 bases between. The CDR3 is 14 residues long. The DNA for the CDR3 is TGTGCCAGCGGCGCTGGGACGGGAATATACGAGCAGTACTTC. Encoded protein: CASGAGTGIYEQYF.

This clonotype was recorded at least ten times. The chain couples TRBV6-2 or TRBV6-3 to TRBJ2-1; the D gene is possibly TRBD2 (6 bases). This CDR3 is built from 15 residues. Trimming pared 5 bases from V and 0 bases from J, leaving 11 bases between. Germline V lookup: CDR1 MNHEY, CDR2 SVGEGT. The CDR3 sequence: CASSIIAVSYNEQFF. For the CDR3, the DNA is TGTGCCAGCAGTATCATAGCGGTCTCCTACAATGAGCAGTTCTTC.

This chain joins TRBV11-2 and TRBJ1-1; D unresolved. Per germline, CDR1 SGHAT and CDR2 FQNNGV. CDR3 length equals 14 residues. The V end was cut by 7 bases, the J end by 1 base, with 13 bases between. The CDR3 bases are TGTGCCAGCAACCTTCTCCGGGGGAACACTGAAGCTTTCTTT. It encodes CASNLLRGNTEAFF.

This clonotype was recorded many times. This sequence joins TRBV5-1 and TRBJ2-7, with 11 bases aligning to TRBD2. The ends lost 4 bases at V and 2 bases at J; junction bases unmatched: 5. The CDR3 has 15 residues. Germline lookup yields CDR1 SGHRS and CDR2 YFSETQ. CDR3 in amino acids: CASSASSGGTYEQYF. The CDR3 bases are TGCGCCAGCAGCGCTTCTAGCGGGGGGACCTACGAGCAGTACTTC.

The gene calls are TRBV12-3 or TRBV12-4 and TRBJ1-1, with TRBD1 identical over 9 bases. The CDR3 runs 16 residues. The V gene end was trimmed by 8 bases and the J gene end by 4 bases; junction bases not matched to a gene: 14. In DNA form, the CDR3 reads TGTGCCAGCTCAAAGGGACAGGGAATCAGGGGCACTGAAGCTTTCTTT. Translating gives CASSKGQGIRGTEAFF.

This clonotype was seen a few times. The chain uses TRBV7-9 and TRBJ2-3; either TRBD1 or TRBD2 may fit D (5 bases each). The CDR3 consists of 15 residues. Germline lookup yields CDR1 SEHNR and CDR2 FQNEAQ (reference sequence). V was pared by 1 base and J by 2 bases, with 10 bases between. This CDR3 is CASSLDGAPTDTQYF. The CDR3 DNA reads TGTGCCAGCAGCTTAGACGGGGCCCCCACAGATACGCAGTATTTT.

The chain is built from TRBV7-2 and TRBJ2-1; D remains ambiguous. V was cut by 2 bases and J by 0 bases, with 17 bases left in between. The CDR3 runs 18 residues. Germline CDR1 and CDR2: SGHTA and FQGNSA. In nucleotides, the CDR3 is TGTGCCAGCAGCTTAAGGGATCAGACCAGGAGCTCCTACAATGAGCAGTTCTTC. Translated, it gives CASSLRDQTRSSYNEQFF.

CDR3 DNA: TGTGCCAGCAGCTTAGCCCCCGGGACTAGCGGTATTCTGTTCTTC. Protein sequence: CASSLAPGTSGILFF. This chain links TRBV7-2 with TRBJ2-1, with 11 bases aligning to TRBD2. The germline CDR1 and CDR2 sequences are SGHTA and FQGNSA. The CDR3 has 15 amino acids. J lost 15 bases, V lost 0 bases, and 10 bases had no gene match.

V usage is TRBV5-1 and J usage is TRBJ1-1; 8 nucleotides agree with TRBD1. In germline, CDR1 is SGHRS, CDR2 YFSETQ. This CDR3 is built from 15 residues. With 4 bases clipped from V and 3 bases from J, the junction kept 8 bases outside the gene matches. CDR3 amino acids: CASSLNRGIYTEAFF. The CDR3 DNA follows: TGCGCCAGCAGCCTGAACAGGGGGATTTACACTGAAGCTTTCTTT.

In this sample, this clonotype turned up many times. This chain uses TRBV28 with TRBJ2-6; D unresolved. CDR1 is MDHEN, CDR2 SYDVKM, per germline. CDR3 length: 12 residues. V was shortened by 5 bases and J by 3 bases, with 2 bases between the two germline ends. CDR3 DNA: TGTGCCAGCAGTGTTGGGGCCAACGTCCTGACTTTC. Translated, it gives CASSVGANVLTF.

In its sample, this clonotype was seen a few times. J is TRBJ1-1 and V is TRBV10-3; D not certain. Trimming shortened V by 2 bases and J by 4 bases, and 11 bases separated the two germline ends. The CDR3 has 14 amino acids. Germline V CDR1 and CDR2: ENHRY, SYGVKD. CDR3 nucleotides: TGTGCCATCAGTGAGCGCGGCAGTGCCACTGAAGCTTTCTTT. It encodes CAISERGSATEAFF.

The gene calls are TRBV14 and TRBJ2-5; unclear D gene. The germline V gene has CDR1 SGHDN and CDR2 FVKESK. This CDR3 is built from 13 residues. V was clipped by 3 bases and J by 7 bases, with 12 bases between them. The DNA for the CDR3 is TGTGCCAGCAGCCAGGAGCTTAAGGGGACCCAGTACTTC. Its translation is CASSQELKGTQYF.

This chain uses TRBV20-1 with TRBJ1-1, with TRBD1 matching over 10 bases. This CDR3 is built from 14 residues. The V gene's germline CDR1 is DFQATT and CDR2 SNEGSKA (reference sequence). CDR3 in amino acids: CRGFGTGENTEAFF. The CDR3 region has the DNA TGCAGGGGTTTCGGGACAGGGGAGAACACTGAAGCTTTCTTT.

Concerning this clonotype: A much more abundant neighbour one base away suggests this may be a read error. The chain combines TRBV6-5 with TRBJ2-7; maybe TRBD2 (5 bases). Germline CDR1 and CDR2: MNHEY and SVGAGI. This CDR3 is built from 14 residues. V lost 5 bases and J lost 2, with 13 bases in between. The CDR3 sequence is CASSRTGKAYEQYF. As DNA, the CDR3 is TGTGCCAGCAGTCGGACGGGGAAAGCCTACGAGCAGTACTTC.

This sequence joins TRBV7-8 and TRBJ1-2; 7 bases are shared with TRBD1. V dropped 1 base and J dropped 1; count of bases not matched to a gene: 6. The length of the CDR3 is 16 residues. Per the germline V gene, CDR1 is SGHVS and CDR2 is FQNEAQ. CDR3 protein: CASSLGRDSINYGYTF. The DNA for the CDR3 is TGTGCCAGCAGCTTAGGCCGGGACAGCATTAACTATGGCTACACCTTC.

The chain is built from TRBV12-3 or TRBV12-4 and TRBJ1-3; 7 nucleotides agree with TRBD1. V trimming: 6 bases; J trimming: 1 base; junction bases outside the gene matches: 6. The CDR3 sequence is 15 residues long. In nucleotides, the CDR3 is TGTGCCAGCAGGGGACAGATTTATTCTGGAAACACCATATATTTT. Amino acid sequence: CASRGQIYSGNTIYF.

The V gene is TRBV7-9, the J gene TRBJ2-3; TRBD1 matches 7 bases. The germline gives CDR1 SEHNR, CDR2 FQNEAQ (reference sequence). V shed 1 base, J shed 11 bases, and the junction held 12 bases outside the gene matches. CDR3 length: 15 amino acids. The CDR3 nucleotides read TGTGCCAGCAGCTTAGTCCAGGTCGGGGACAGACGGCAGTATTTT. This codes for CASSLVQVGDRRQYF.

Notes on this clonotype: Being one base from a much bigger clone, this may be a read error. This sequence joins TRBV6-5 and TRBJ2-5; D is perhaps TRBD2 (5 bases). The germline gives CDR1 MNHEY, CDR2 SVGAGI. The CDR3 has 16 residues. CDR3 sequence: CASSSTSLTGEETRYF. CDR3 in DNA: TGTGCCAGCAGTTCCACTTCACTCACCGGGGAAGAGACCCGGTACTTC.

The chain links TRBV7-2 to TRBJ1-1, with D hard to call. The V gene's germline CDR1 is SGHTA and CDR2 FQGNSA. With 7 bases removed from V and 10 bases from J, the gap between germline ends came to 16 bases. The CDR3 length is 12 residues. The CDR3 DNA sequence: TGTGCCAGCACCCACCCCGGGGAAACAGCTTTCTTT. This encodes CASTHPGETAFF.

As to this clonotype: This may be a read error, as it is one base from a much larger clone. The rearrangement joins TRBV5-1 to TRBJ2-7, with D uncertain. The DNA end lines up better with TRBJ2-1; the J call may be wrong. CDR1 SGHRS and CDR2 YFSETQ come from the germline V gene. The CDR3 length is 13 residues. The CDR3 sequence: CASSDTLTYEQFF. Written as DNA, the CDR3 is TGCGCCAGCAGTGACACGTTAACCTACGAGCAGTTCTTC.